The 32 T cell receptor beta chains in this list originate from one sample, sequenced in a study of response to subunit inactivated influenza vaccine. TCRdb re-derived calls from the RT-PCR reads in MiXCR, one entry per CDR3 protein. The data contain roughly 650,000 distinct CDR3 sequences, 15% to 18% of them singletons. The sample here was PBMCs from blood, taken about 13 days after vaccination. These receptors originate from a man aged 45-60 years who received an inactivated influenza vaccine.

This clonotype turned up a few times. The chain joins TRBV12-3 or TRBV12-4 to TRBJ1-4; no definite D call. There are 15 residues in the CDR3. Trimming stripped 6 bases from V and 3 bases from J, with 14 bases between. CDR3 in DNA: TGTGCCAGCAGCCGCCGAAGAAGGCCTAATGAAAAACTGTTTTTT. Translation gives CASSRRRRPNEKLFF.

This chain joins TRBV19 and TRBJ1-5; D unresolved. Looked up from germline, CDR1 is LNHDA and CDR2 is SQIVND (reference sequence). CDR3 length equals 16 residues. The V end lost 0 bases, the J end lost 2 bases, and 11 bases lay between the germline ends. CDR3 loop: CASSIEKSGGNQPQHF. CDR3 coding DNA: TGTGCCAGTAGTATAGAGAAGTCGGGAGGCAATCAGCCCCAGCATTTT.

This chain connects TRBV29-1 to TRBJ1-4; TRBD1 matches 7 bases. This CDR3 is built from 13 residues. V gave up 2 bases and J gave up 7 bases; unmatched junction bases: 4. Germline V gene data show CDR1 as SQVTM and CDR2 as ANQGSEA. The CDR3 sequence is CSVEKGAGEKLFF. The CDR3 region has the DNA TGCAGCGTTGAAAAGGGGGCTGGTGAAAAACTGTTTTTT.

This clonotype was observed a handful of times. The J gene is TRBJ2-5, the V gene TRBV20-1; the match to TRBD1 covers 7 bases. The trim removed 2 bases at V and 4 bases at J, leaving 10 bases unmatched. Germline CDR1 DFQATT, CDR2 SNEGSKA (reference sequence). This CDR3 region has 15 residues. CDR3 coding DNA: TGCAGTGCTAGACAACCTCAGGGGGTAGGAGAGACCCAGTACTTC. It translates to CSARQPQGVGETQYF.

This sequence joins TRBV29-1 and TRBJ1-5; D possibly corresponds to TRBD1 (5 bases). Germline CDR1 SQVTM, CDR2 ANQGSEA. The V gene lost 4 bases and the J gene lost 4 bases, with 11 bases spanning the gap. The CDR3 is 13 residues long. CDR3 sequence reads: CSVGFQGNQPQHF. CDR3 DNA: TGCAGCGTTGGATTCCAGGGTAATCAGCCCCAGCATTTT.

The chain links TRBV20-1 to TRBJ1-1; D gene uncertain. The CDR3 runs 13 residues. V gave up 3 bases and J gave up 1 base, with 9 bases separating them. Germline values: CDR1 DFQATT, CDR2 SNEGSKA (reference sequence). The CDR3 bases are TGCAGTGCTAGTTGGAGGGCGAACACTGAAGCTTTCTTT. Its protein product is CSASWRANTEAFF.

This clonotype showed up just a few times. The chain couples TRBV28 to TRBJ2-5; D might be TRBD1 or TRBD2, each matching 5 bases. CDR3 length: 15 amino acids. CDR1 and CDR2 from the germline V gene are MDHEN and SYDVKM. V lost 5 bases and J lost 5, with 18 bases in between. The CDR3: CASSPIRDRTETQYF. In DNA, the CDR3 is TGTGCCAGCAGTCCTATCCGGGACCGAACGGAGACCCAGTACTTC.

This clonotype was counted at least ten times. CDR3 in amino acids: CASSYSTGSNQPQHF. In nucleotides, the CDR3 is TGTGCCAGCAGTTACTCGACAGGGAGCAATCAGCCCCAGCATTTT. V is TRBV6-5 and J is TRBJ1-5; 7 positions agree with TRBD1. The V segment lost 0 bases and the J segment 1 base; nucleotides outside the gene matches: 0. The germline gives CDR1 MNHEY, CDR2 SVGAGI. The CDR3 consists of 15 residues.

The sample holds a few counts of this clonotype. V and J are TRBV27 and TRBJ2-7; 7 nucleotides line up with TRBD1. Germline trimming cut 5 bases from V and 6 bases from J; bases unmatched to any gene: 10. The germline CDR1 and CDR2 sequences are MNHEY and SMNVEV (reference sequence). This CDR3 is 14 amino acids long. The CDR3 coding sequence is TGTGCCAGCAGTCCTAGGGGGACAGTTCGCGAGCAGTACTTC. Translation gives CASSPRGTVREQYF.

CDR3 DNA: TGTGCCAGCTCACCCCCGGGACAGGGGGTCGGTGGCTACACCTTC. Protein sequence: CASSPPGQGVGGYTF. The V gene is TRBV18, the J gene TRBJ1-2; 11 bases are shared with TRBD1. From germline, CDR1 is KGHSH and CDR2 LQKENI. V was clipped by 3 bases and J by 7 bases; unmatched bases: 7. This CDR3 region has 15 residues.

This clonotype was seen a few times. The V and J genes are TRBV12-3 or TRBV12-4 and TRBJ2-2; D tentatively fits TRBD1 or TRBD2 (5 bases each). The CDR3 sequence is 16 residues long. V lost 3 bases, J lost 0 bases, and 11 bases lay in between. CDR3 sequence (DNA): TGTGCCAGCAGTTTTGTGGGACCCCCGAACACCGGGGAGCTGTTTTTT. This translates into CASSFVGPPNTGELFF.

The chain recombines TRBV15 with TRBJ2-3; weak D call: TRBD2 (5 bases). Trimming took off 5 bases at V and 2 bases at J, with 11 bases between the two ends. Looked up from germline, CDR1 is LNHNV and CDR2 is YYDKDF (reference sequence). The CDR3 is made up of 14 amino acids. The CDR3 loop is CATSPAGYTDTQYF. CDR3 DNA sequence: TGTGCCACCAGCCCCGCGGGTTACACAGATACGCAGTATTTT.

This sequence joins TRBV19 and TRBJ2-1; D may be TRBD1 (5 bases). V shed 6 bases and J shed 0 bases, with 15 bases lying between them. The CDR3 is 16 residues long. Looked up from germline, CDR1 is LNHDA and CDR2 is SQIVND (reference sequence). CDR3 amino acids: CASRKGQGYSYNEQFF. CDR3 DNA: TGTGCCAGTAGAAAAGGACAAGGATACTCCTACAATGAGCAGTTCTTC.

The genes are TRBV15 and TRBJ2-2; D not certain. Germline V CDR1 and CDR2: LNHNV, YYDKDF (reference sequence). CDR3 length: 16 residues. V lost 1 base to trimming and J lost 2 bases, with 11 bases between them. CDR3 DNA sequence: TGTGCCACCAGCAGAGGGAACCCCAGAAACACCGGGGAGCTGTTTTTT. Residues: CATSRGNPRNTGELFF. Together with reference TRBV15 and TRBJ2-2, the CDR3 gives the full variable domain: DAMVIQNPRYQVTQFGKPVTLSCSQTLNHNVMYWYQQKSSQAPKLLFHYYDKDFNNEADTPDNFQSRRPNTSFCFLDIRSPGLGDTAMYLCATSRGNPRNTGELFFGEGSRLTVL.

The sample holds a few counts of this clonotype. The J gene is TRBJ2-1, the V gene TRBV29-1; D is unresolved. CDR3 length: 14 amino acids. Germline V CDR1 and CDR2: SQVTM, ANQGSEA. Trimming removed 4 bases at V and 8 bases at J, with 18 bases between. In DNA form, the CDR3 reads TGCAGCGTTGCAGCCCGACCGGGCGCCGATGAGCAGTTCTTC. It specifies CSVAARPGADEQFF.

This clonotype was seen a handful of times. The chain combines TRBV5-1 with TRBJ2-5; D may be TRBD2 (5 bases). CDR1 is SGHRS and CDR2 is YFSETQ in the germline V gene. This CDR3 region has 14 residues. Trimming took off 1 base at V and 3 bases at J, with 10 bases between the two ends. The CDR3 DNA sequence: TGCGCCAGCAGCTTGTCGAGGGCGGAAGAGACCCAGTACTTC. Its translation is CASSLSRAEETQYF.

In its sample, this clonotype was seen a few times. The chain recombines TRBV5-1 with TRBJ2-5; D ambiguous. Germline V gives CDR1 SGHRS, CDR2 YFSETQ. CDR3 length: 13 amino acids. Trimming pared 4 bases from V and 3 bases from J, leaving 10 bases between. In nucleotides, the CDR3 is TGCGCCAGCAGCCTTGGGAACAAAGAGACCCAGTACTTC. This encodes CASSLGNKETQYF. Based on the CDR3 plus reference TRBV5-1 and TRBJ2-5, the full variable domain is KAGVTQTPRYLIKTRGQQVTLSCSPISGHRSVSWYQQTPGQGLQFLFEYFSETQRNKGNFPGRFSGRQFSNSRSEMNVSTLELGDSALYLCASSLGNKETQYFGPGTRLLVL.

This sequence joins TRBV7-8 and TRBJ2-2; D not certain. V lost 3 bases and J 3 bases, leaving 8 bases between the germline ends. The CDR3 is 14 residues long. Germline-derived CDR1 and CDR2 are SGHVS and FQNEAQ. CDR3: CASSLFRYTGELFF. Written as DNA, the CDR3 is TGTGCCAGCAGCTTGTTTAGGTACACCGGGGAGCTGTTTTTT.

The V gene is TRBV6-1, the J gene TRBJ2-7; TRBD2 agrees at 11 bases. The CDR3 totals 15 residues. The V and J ends lost 5 bases and 6 bases, in that order; junction bases with no gene match: 9. The germline V gene encodes CDR1 MNHNS and CDR2 SASEGT. CDR3 in DNA: TGTGCCAGCAGTAGACAACTAGCGGGAGTTGTCGAGCAGTACTTC. Its protein is CASSRQLAGVVEQYF.

V and J are TRBV5-6 and TRBJ2-5; D perhaps matches TRBD2 (5 bases). Germline V gene sequence: CDR1 SGHDT, CDR2 YYEEEE. V was pared by 1 base and J by 4 bases, with 11 bases between. The CDR3 length is 14 residues. Here the CDR3 DNA reads TGTGCCAGCAGCTTGTTGGGAGTTCGAGAGACCCAGTACTTC. It encodes CASSLLGVRETQYF.

This clonotype was observed many times. The V and J genes are TRBV5-5 and TRBJ1-1; 9 bases are shared with TRBD1. Germline loops: CDR1 SGHKS, CDR2 YYEKEE (reference sequence). The CDR3 contains 14 residues. V gave up 5 bases and J gave up 4 bases; unmatched junction bases: 6. This CDR3 is CASSRDRVGTEAFF. The CDR3 DNA follows: TGTGCCAGCAGTCGGGACAGGGTGGGCACTGAAGCTTTCTTT.

This clonotype was seen a handful of times. The J gene is TRBJ2-1, the V gene TRBV19, with unresolved D. V was cut by 2 bases and J by 4 bases, with 12 bases left in between. CDR3 length equals 15 residues. Germline-derived CDR1 and CDR2 are LNHDA and SQIVND (reference sequence). Here the CDR3 reads CASSISVMGYNEQFF. The CDR3 nucleotides are TGTGCCAGTAGTATAAGCGTAATGGGGTACAATGAGCAGTTCTTC.

The V call is TRBV29-1, the J call TRBJ2-4; D not certain. V dropped 3 bases and J dropped 8 bases, with 8 bases sitting between them. Germline-derived CDR1 and CDR2 are SQVTM and ANQGSEA. This CDR3 is 11 amino acids long. In nucleotides, the CDR3 is TGCAGCGTTGACACAAACGACATTCAGTACTTC. Translation gives CSVDTNDIQYF.

The J gene is TRBJ1-4, the V gene TRBV29-1; D gene uncertain. This CDR3 has 13 residues. V was shortened by 4 bases and J by 2 bases, with 8 bases between the two germline ends. CDR1 SQVTM and CDR2 ANQGSEA come from the germline V gene. The CDR3 coding sequence is TGCAGCGTTGCGGGCAGGACTAATGAAAAACTGTTTTTT. Protein sequence: CSVAGRTNEKLFF. Full variable domain (remainder filled in from reference TRBV29-1 and TRBJ1-4): SAVISQKPSRDICQRGTSLTIQCQVDSQVTMMFWYRQQPGQSLTLIATANQGSEATYESGFVIDKFPISRPNLTFSTLTVSNMSPEDSSIYLCSVAGRTNEKLFFGSGTQLSVL.

This clonotype was observed a handful of times. This chain uses TRBV28 with TRBJ2-2, with D perhaps matching TRBD2 (5 bases). This CDR3 comprises 16 residues. Trimming stripped 5 bases from V and 5 bases from J, with 18 bases between. Germline V gene lookup returns CDR1 MDHEN and CDR2 SYDVKM. CDR3 in DNA: TGTGCCAGCAGTCACACTAAGGGCTGGGAGACCGGGGAGCTGTTTTTT. Its protein product is CASSHTKGWETGELFF.

V and J are TRBV25-1 and TRBJ2-5; tentatively, D is TRBD2 (5 bases). CDR1 and CDR2 (germline): MGHDK, SYGVNS. Trimming cost V 3 bases and J 4 bases, with 15 bases left between them. The CDR3 is 15 amino acids. This CDR3 is CASSDLGLAGETQYF. In DNA, the CDR3 is TGTGCCAGCAGTGATCTTGGTCTAGCAGGAGAGACCCAGTACTTC.

The V gene is TRBV5-1, the J gene TRBJ2-3; no definite D call. CDR1 and CDR2 from the germline V gene are SGHRS and YFSETQ. Between the trimmed V and J ends, which lost 2 bases and 1 base, there was a span of 11 bases. The CDR3 has 15 residues. The CDR3 region is CASSLYAGGTDTQYF. The CDR3 DNA reads as TGCGCCAGCAGCTTATATGCAGGTGGCACAGATACGCAGTATTTT.

This clonotype was recorded many times. The J gene is TRBJ1-1, the V gene TRBV29-1, with TRBD1 as a possible D gene (5 bases). The germline V and J ends were trimmed by 2 bases and 5 bases, with 12 bases remaining between them. The CDR3 consists of 13 residues. CDR1 and CDR2 from the germline V gene are SQVTM and ANQGSEA. The CDR3 DNA follows: TGCAGCGTTGAAACAGGCATAGGGACTGAAGCTTTCTTT. Protein product: CSVETGIGTEAFF.

This clonotype has a handful of counts. This chain links TRBV19 with TRBJ2-1; the match to TRBD2 covers 11 bases. The V segment lost 5 bases and the J segment 8 bases; nucleotides outside the gene matches: 8. Germline CDR1 and CDR2: LNHDA and SQIVND (reference sequence). The CDR3 contains 15 residues. CDR3 coding DNA: TGTGCCAGTAGTTTTAGCGGGAGGGCCTTTTATGAGCAGTTCTTC. It encodes CASSFSGRAFYEQFF.

The chain recombines TRBV11-1 with TRBJ2-1; D possibly corresponds to TRBD2 (6 bases). The CDR3 is 16 residues long. V was trimmed by 7 bases and J by 6 bases, leaving 22 bases between them. Germline CDR1 reads SGHAT; CDR2 reads FQDESV (reference sequence). CDR3 DNA: TGTGCCAGCAACAACAAGAAGACTAGTACGATCAATGAGCAGTTCTTC. Translation gives CASNNKKTSTINEQFF.

About this clonotype: One end of the junction does not line up with germline, which may come from a read error. This chain connects TRBV11-2 to TRBJ2-5, with D tentatively TRBD2 (6 bases). CDR1 SGHAT and CDR2 FQNNGV come from the germline V gene. The CDR3 sequence is 13 residues long. The CDR3 loop reads CASSLDPGETHYF. CDR3 nucleotides: TGTGCCAGCAGCTTAGATCCGGGGGAGACCCATTACTTC.

The chain is built from TRBV7-9 and TRBJ1-2, with D maybe TRBD1 (6 bases). The germline V gene has CDR1 SEHNR and CDR2 FQNEAQ (reference sequence). The CDR3 has 15 residues. Trimming cost V 5 bases and J 4 bases, with 17 bases left between them. The CDR3 spells CASSHDRTVTYGYTF. The CDR3, as DNA: TGTGCCAGCAGCCATGATCGGACAGTCACCTATGGCTACACCTTC.